The 11 T cell receptor beta chains in this list originate from one sample, sequenced in a study of T cell responses to AZD1222 COVID-19 vaccine. The protocol was immunoSEQ multiplex PCR, while the TCRdb copy is restricted to in-frame clones and leaves out a portion. The sample has some 150,000 clones, about nine tenths seen once. The specimen was peripheral blood, collected on day 0 of AZD1222 vaccination. These TCRs come from an adult in good health.

The V and J genes are TRBV19 and TRBJ2-7, with 13 nucleotides matching TRBD2. With V trimmed by 8 bases and J by 4 bases, 20 bases remained unmatched. The CDR3 is made up of 19 amino acids. CDR1 and CDR2 (germline): LNHDA, SQIVND (reference sequence). This CDR3 reads CASDRSISGLAGNFYEQYF. DNA for the CDR3: TGTGCCAGTGACAGGAGCATATCGGGACTAGCGGGAAATTTTTACGAGCAGTACTTC.

The rearrangement uses TRBV28 and TRBJ2-7, with 12 bases fitting TRBD1. Losses at the gene ends were 7 bases for V and 3 bases for J; bases not matched to a gene: 7. CDR1 is MDHEN and CDR2 is SYDVKM in the germline V gene. The CDR3 contains 15 residues. CDR3 region: CASTPGTGGFYEQYF. CDR3 nucleotide sequence: TGTGCCAGCACCCCCGGGACAGGGGGCTTCTACGAGCAGTACTTC. Full variable domain (outside the CDR3, taken from reference TRBV28 and TRBJ2-7): DVKVTQSSRYLVKRTGEKVFLECVQDMDHENMFWYRQDPGLGLRLIYFSYDVKMKEKGDIPEGYSVSREKKERFSLILESASTNQTSMYLCASTPGTGGFYEQYFGPGTRLTVT.

The chain is built from TRBV13 and TRBJ2-3; no clear D gene. V gave up 1 base and J gave up 2 bases, with 16 bases separating them. This CDR3 has 17 residues. CDR1 PRHDT and CDR2 FYEKMQ come from the germline V gene (reference sequence). The CDR3 DNA sequence: TGTGCCAGCAGCTTAGCCCCTGCTAGAAGGGTCACAGATACGCAGTATTTT. It yields the protein CASSLAPARRVTDTQYF.

V and J are TRBV5-1 and TRBJ1-6; no reliable D call. Trimming took 0 bases from V and 0 from J, leaving 13 bases between them. The CDR3 spans 18 residues. Looked up from germline, CDR1 is SGHRS and CDR2 is YFSETQ. The CDR3 DNA reads as TGCGCCAGCAGCTTGGATACCAGAAAAGTCTCCTATAATTCACCCCTCCACTTT. Its translation: CASSLDTRKVSYNSPLHF. The full variable domain, in which reference TRBV5-1 and TRBJ1-6 provide the parts outside the CDR3, is KAGVTQTPRYLIKTRGQQVTLSCSPISGHRSVSWYQQTPGQGLQFLFEYFSETQRNKGNFPGRFSGRQFSNSRSEMNVSTLELGDSALYLCASSLDTRKVSYNSPLHFGNGTRLTVT.

The chain employs TRBV5-1 and TRBJ2-7; TRBD2 aligns across 7 bases. Trimming took 1 base from V and 0 from J; bases not matched to a gene: 4. The CDR3 is made up of 15 amino acids. Germline CDR1 and CDR2: SGHRS and YFSETQ. This CDR3 reads CASSLRRTSSYEQYF. The CDR3 coding sequence is TGCGCCAGCAGCTTGCGGCGGACTAGCTCCTACGAGCAGTACTTC.

The chain links TRBV25-1 to TRBJ1-2; no clear D. The germline V gene encodes CDR1 MGHDK and CDR2 SYGVNS. Trimming pared 4 bases from V and 1 base from J, leaving 7 bases between. This CDR3 is 13 amino acids long. In DNA, the CDR3 is TGTGCCAGCAGTGTGGACGGTAACTATGGCTACACCTTC. This sequence encodes CASSVDGNYGYTF.

This chain joins TRBV2 and TRBJ2-5; D is perhaps TRBD2 (6 bases). The CDR3 runs 16 residues. V was trimmed by 6 bases and J by 3 bases, leaving 20 bases between them. Germline V lookup: CDR1 SNHLY, CDR2 FYNNEI. CDR3 loop: CASRTGLLTREETQYF. CDR3 bases: TGTGCCAGCAGGACGGGACTCCTCACCCGTGAAGAGACCCAGTACTTC.

The rearrangement uses TRBV5-4 and TRBJ2-7; 11 bases are a match to TRBD2. The CDR3 consists of 15 residues. V shed 1 base, J shed 3 bases, and the junction held 3 bases outside the gene matches. CDR1 SGHNT and CDR2 YYREEE come from the germline V gene (reference sequence). The CDR3 reads CASSLSLAGGYEQYF. CDR3 DNA: TGTGCCAGCAGCTTGTCGCTAGCGGGAGGCTACGAGCAGTACTTC.

The J gene is TRBJ2-3, the V gene TRBV11-1; 9 nucleotides match TRBD1. The CDR3 is 15 amino acids. Germline assignment: CDR1 SGHAT and CDR2 FQDESV (reference sequence). Unmatched junction bases numbered 1, after V lost 1 base and J lost 2 bases. CDR3 protein: CASSLGQGDTDTQYF. DNA for the CDR3: TGTGCCAGCAGCTTAGGACAGGGGGACACAGATACGCAGTATTTT. Drawing the rest from reference TRBV11-1 and TRBJ2-3, the complete variable domain is EAEVAQSPRYKITEKSQAVAFWCDPISGHATLYWYRQILGQGPELLVQFQDESVVDDSQLPKDRFSAERLKGVDSTLKIQPAELGDSAMYLCASSLGQGDTDTQYFGPGTRLTVL.

The count of this clone is one. The rearrangement joins TRBV7-3 to TRBJ2-2; 8 nucleotides match TRBD1. J was trimmed by 3 bases and V by 5 bases; bases with no gene match: 8. This CDR3 region has 16 residues. Looked up from germline, CDR1 is SGHTA and CDR2 is FQGTGA. The CDR3 nucleotides are TGTGCCAGCAGCAGCCACGACAGGGGTTACACCGGGGAGCTGTTTTTT. Protein: CASSSHDRGYTGELFF.

The CDR3 region is CASSRPDGNYEQYF. The CDR3 DNA follows: TGTGCCAGCAGTCGACCGGACGGCAACTACGAGCAGTACTTC. The chain employs TRBV6-2 or TRBV6-3 and TRBJ2-7; no clear D. This CDR3 spans 14 amino acids. Germline V lookup: CDR1 MNHEY, CDR2 SVGEGT. Trimming stripped 5 bases from V and 3 bases from J, with 14 bases between.